This T cell receptor beta chain was found in a study of monozygotic twins with inflammatory bowel disease. General study findings and limits: Individual T cell subtypes were not distinguishable.

Worth noting for this clonotype: The antigen remains undetermined.

There are 15 residues in the CDR3. Germline CDR1 is KGHSH and CDR2 is LQKENI. Across eight separate reactions for each sample, cDNA was made. The authors ran two nested PCRs of around 15 and 9 cycles on TCRalpha and TCRbeta cDNA. TCRdb reprocessed the 5' RACE reads, with one entry per CDR3 protein and no DNA. This listing includes a few hundred thousand distinct CDR3 sequences. The genes are TRBV18 and TRBJ1-1; absent DNA, TCRdb's TRBD1 call cannot be checked. Sequencing was performed on blood. The source of this sequence is a human donor with ulcerative colitis or Crohn's disease, or a healthy co-twin of an affected twin (not recorded which). CDR3: CASSPPSGVATEAFF.